A selection of T cell receptor beta chains follows, all from one sample in a study of Ad26.COV2.S vaccination and SARS-CoV-2 variants. Assay used: immunoSEQ multiplex PCR; TCRdb lists only in-frame clones, some missing. The table has about 420,000 clones, roughly 90% seen once; the top ten hold approximately 4%. The sequencing used peripheral blood, collected in a trial of Ad26.COV2.S vaccine versus placebo. These receptors were collected from a person between 18 and 65 years old who received the Ad26.COV2.S COVID-19 vaccine or a placebo. CDR3s include the opening cysteine and the closing phenylalanine or tryptophan. Where a row states a size, it is once, few, many or the class of an expanded clone; other rows omit it.

TRBJ1-4 . TRBV6-5 CASRWTGANEKLFF
TRBJ2-2 . TRBV7-9 CASSAAGDTGELFF
TRBJ1-6 . TRBV3-1/TRBV3-2 CASSHREDSPLHF
TRBJ1-1 . TRBV27 CASSLRRGPGTEAFF
TRBJ2-5 . TRBV7-7 CASSPGTGERETQYF
TRBJ2-6 . TRBV5-1 CASSFQGARAGANVLTF
TRBJ1-3 few TRBV5-4 CASSLDLDSGNTIYF
TRBJ1-6 . TRBV10-3 CAIRRHPVSPLHF
TRBJ1-1 . TRBV12-5 CASALTENTEAFF
TRBJ2-7 . TRBV28 CASSTSGYEQYF
TRBJ2-1 . TRBV4-2 CASSQADEGLAGGAHNEQFF
TRBJ1-3 . TRBV29-1 CSVEAPGLSGNTIYF
TRBJ1-2 . TRBV10-2 CASTKQRDGYTF
TRBJ1-5 . TRBV28 CASSFSFGGQPQHF
TRBJ2-7 once TRBV5-4 CASSAQEGLYEQYF
TRBJ2-3 . TRBV11-3 CASSDGTGGLYTQYF
TRBJ2-3 . TRBV3-1/TRBV3-2 CASSQTGVADTQYF
TRBJ2-1 once TRBV4-2 CASSPAGGSRNEQFF
TRBJ2-2 . TRBV7-9 CASSPDTGELFF
TRBJ2-7 . TRBV7-2 CASSHSSPTYEQYF
TRBJ1-5 . TRBV6-2/TRBV6-3 CASSRTAINQPQHF
TRBJ1-4 . TRBV3-1/TRBV3-2 CASTQDHGFGEKLFF
TRBJ2-4 few TRBV3-1/TRBV3-2 CASSHRTARNIQYF
TRBJ2-1 . TRBV7-8 CASSLIRDPYNEQFF
TRBJ1-4 . TRBV28 CASSLGQTSNEKLFF
TRBJ1-2 . TRBV21-1 CASSKRDRGYGYTF
TRBJ2-7 . TRBV4-1 CASSQDRSVTYEQYF
TRBJ1-2 . TRBV19 CASSDTGVYGYTF
TRBJ2-2 . TRBV12-3/TRBV12-4 CASSLSGAGELFF
TRBJ2-7 . TRBV5-1 CASSPNRGRAYEQYF
TRBJ1-2 . TRBV6-5 CASAPHDLLGEGYTF
TRBJ2-6 once TRBV28 CASSSTASGANVLTF
TRBJ2-6 few TRBV27 CASSFSGANVLTF
TRBJ1-2 once TRBV7-2 CASSSGTGDYGYTF
TRBJ2-7 . TRBV28 CASSDRYYEQYF
TRBJ1-5 . TRBV27 CASSSSSTGGAGQPQHF
TRBJ1-5 . TRBV7-2 CASRDGTGINQPQHF
TRBJ2-1 . TRBV11-2 CASSSPRGRSYNEQFF
TRBJ2-5 . TRBV7-2 CASSRVGTGASPVGTQYF
TRBJ2-7 . TRBV5-4 CASSPREGGPYEQYF
TRBJ2-5 . TRBV3-1/TRBV3-2 CASSRLALNQETQYF
TRBJ1-1 . TRBV12-3/TRBV12-4 CASSRGLFTEAFF
TRBJ2-1 . TRBV11-2 CASSLAGLAGVGNEQFF